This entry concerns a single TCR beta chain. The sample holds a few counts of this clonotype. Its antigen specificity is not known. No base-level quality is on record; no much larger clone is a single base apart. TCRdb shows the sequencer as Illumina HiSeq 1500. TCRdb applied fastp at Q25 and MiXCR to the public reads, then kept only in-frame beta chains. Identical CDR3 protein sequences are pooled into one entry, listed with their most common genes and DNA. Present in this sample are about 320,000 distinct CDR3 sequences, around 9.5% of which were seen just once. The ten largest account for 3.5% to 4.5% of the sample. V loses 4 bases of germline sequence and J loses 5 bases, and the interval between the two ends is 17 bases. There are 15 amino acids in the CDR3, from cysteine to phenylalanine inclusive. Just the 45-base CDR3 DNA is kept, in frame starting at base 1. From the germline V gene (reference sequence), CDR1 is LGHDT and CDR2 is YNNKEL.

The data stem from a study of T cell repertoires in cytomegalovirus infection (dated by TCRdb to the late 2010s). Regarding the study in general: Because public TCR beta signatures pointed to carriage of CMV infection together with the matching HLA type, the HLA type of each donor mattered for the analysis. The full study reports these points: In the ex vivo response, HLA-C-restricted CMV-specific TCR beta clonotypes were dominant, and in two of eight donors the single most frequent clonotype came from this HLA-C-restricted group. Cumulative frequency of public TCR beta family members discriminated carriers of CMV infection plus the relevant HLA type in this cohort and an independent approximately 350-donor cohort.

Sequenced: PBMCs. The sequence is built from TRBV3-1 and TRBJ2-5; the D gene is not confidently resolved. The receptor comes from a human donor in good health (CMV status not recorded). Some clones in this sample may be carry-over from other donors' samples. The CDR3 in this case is CASSPGPQEPETQYF. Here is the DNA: TGTGCCAGCAGCCCCGGGCCCCAGGAACCGGAGACCCAGTACTTC.